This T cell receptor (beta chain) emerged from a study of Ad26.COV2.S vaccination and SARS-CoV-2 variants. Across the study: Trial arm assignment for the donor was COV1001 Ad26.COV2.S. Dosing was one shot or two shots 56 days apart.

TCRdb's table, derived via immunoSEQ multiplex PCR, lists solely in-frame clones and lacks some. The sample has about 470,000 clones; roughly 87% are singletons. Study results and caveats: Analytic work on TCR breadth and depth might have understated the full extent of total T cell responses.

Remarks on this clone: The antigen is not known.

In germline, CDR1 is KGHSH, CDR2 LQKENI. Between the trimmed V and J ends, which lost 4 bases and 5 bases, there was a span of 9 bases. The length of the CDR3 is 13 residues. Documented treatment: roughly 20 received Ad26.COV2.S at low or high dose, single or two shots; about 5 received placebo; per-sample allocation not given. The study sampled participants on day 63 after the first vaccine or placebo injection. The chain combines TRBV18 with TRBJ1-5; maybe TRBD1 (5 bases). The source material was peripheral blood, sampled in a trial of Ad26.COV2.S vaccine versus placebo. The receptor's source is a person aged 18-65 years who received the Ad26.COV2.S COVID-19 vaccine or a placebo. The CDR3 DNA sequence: TGTGCCAGCTCACAGGGGAGAGATCAGCCCCAGCATTTT. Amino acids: CASSQGRDQPQHF.